A single sample is the source of the 21 T cell receptor beta chains below, sequenced in a study of blood T cell repertoires in COVID-19. TCRdb's copy holds only in-frame clones and misses some; the assay was immunoSEQ multiplex PCR. In the table there are 200,000 to 300,000 clones, around four fifths of which are singletons. Sequenced: peripheral blood. The receptor set was obtained from a man aged 55 to 69 with acute or convalescent COVID-19.

This chain connects TRBV27 to TRBJ1-2; D may be TRBD1 (6 bases). Looked up from germline, CDR1 is MNHEY and CDR2 is SMNVEV (reference sequence). The CDR3 is 15 amino acids. Between the trimmed V and J ends, which lost 0 bases and 5 bases, there was a span of 13 bases. The CDR3 is CASSLSGTITYGYTF. In DNA form, the CDR3 reads TGTGCCAGCAGTTTATCCGGGACAATTACTTATGGCTACACCTTC.

The chain recombines TRBV5-1 with TRBJ1-2; possibly TRBD1 for D (5 bases). The CDR3 is 15 residues long. Germline CDR1 is SGHRS and CDR2 is YFSETQ. V lost 5 bases and J lost 3, with 17 bases in between. DNA of the CDR3: TGCGCCAGCAGGAGTCGCATCTCGGGGGACTATGGCTACACCTTC. It codes for CASRSRISGDYGYTF.

This chain uses TRBV7-3 with TRBJ2-4, with TRBD1 matching 8 bases. The CDR3 has 13 residues. V dropped 5 bases and J dropped 7; count of bases not matched to a gene: 4. The V gene's germline CDR1 is SGHTA and CDR2 FQGTGA. The CDR3 loop reads CASSQGAGNIQYF. The CDR3 DNA sequence: TGTGCCAGCAGCCAGGGGGCGGGGAACATTCAGTACTTC.

The J gene is TRBJ1-2, the V gene TRBV18, with D possibly TRBD1 on 5 matching bases. Deletions cut 1 base from V and 3 bases from J, with 9 bases between. Per the germline V gene, CDR1 is KGHSH and CDR2 is LQKENI. The CDR3 covers 14 residues. The CDR3 protein is CASSPRRDYYGYTF. The CDR3, as DNA: TGTGCCAGCTCACCACGACGGGACTACTATGGCTACACCTTC.

Of note for this clone: The same CDR3 is also encoded by other DNA sequences in this sample. The CDR3 DNA reads TGCAGCGTAGGGACAACCGGCACAGATACGCAGTATTTT. The encoded protein is CSVGTTGTDTQYF. The rearrangement links TRBV29-1 to TRBJ2-3; maybe TRBD1 (6 bases). The CDR3 has 13 residues. Germline V gene data show CDR1 as SQVTM and CDR2 as ANQGSEA. Trimming took 6 bases from V and 1 from J, leaving 11 bases between them.

The chain employs TRBV6-5 and TRBJ1-4; tentative D call: TRBD1 (5 bases). Per germline, CDR1 MNHEY and CDR2 SVGAGI. Trimming removed 6 bases at V and 5 bases at J, with 13 bases between. This CDR3 contains 14 residues. The CDR3 DNA reads as TGTGCCAGCAGCCCGACAGTCCGAAATGAAAAACTGTTTTTT. Translated: CASSPTVRNEKLFF.

The chain is built from TRBV6-6 and TRBJ1-6; no clear D. Deletions cut 2 bases from V and 10 bases from J, with 15 bases between. This CDR3 contains 15 residues. The germline gives CDR1 MNHNY, CDR2 SVGAGI (reference sequence). The chain's CDR3 is CASSYGPSSASPLHF. CDR3 DNA sequence: TGTGCCAGCAGTTACGGGCCGTCCTCCGCCTCACCCCTCCACTTT.

The chain combines TRBV6-2 or TRBV6-3 with TRBJ1-2; a possible D gene is TRBD1 (6 bases). Germline CDR1 is MNHEY and CDR2 is SVGEGT. Trimming pared 5 bases from V and 4 bases from J, leaving 11 bases between. The CDR3 is 13 amino acids. In nucleotides, the CDR3 is TGTGCCAGCAGTACAGGGATCCTCTATGGCTACACCTTC. This encodes CASSTGILYGYTF.

This clone was found a few times. V usage is TRBV14 and J usage is TRBJ2-3; the match to TRBD2 covers 10 bases. This CDR3 is 18 amino acids long. Germline-derived CDR1 and CDR2 are SGHDN and FVKESK. The J segment lost 1 base and the V segment lost 1 base, leaving 8 bases of the junction unmatched. In DNA form, the CDR3 reads TGTGCCAGCAGCCAAGTAAGCGGGGGGGCCTTCGGCACAGATACGCAGTATTTT. Protein sequence: CASSQVSGGAFGTDTQYF.

V is TRBV7-2 and J is TRBJ2-7; D is possibly TRBD2 (6 bases). V was trimmed by 5 bases and J by 6 bases, leaving 20 bases between them. This CDR3 spans 15 amino acids. Germline CDR1 is SGHTA and CDR2 is FQGNSA. The CDR3 coding sequence is TGTGCCAGCAGCGCCCAGCGGAGGGGCGGGGCCGAGCAGTACTTC. Translating it yields CASSAQRRGGAEQYF.

The gene calls are TRBV6-2 or TRBV6-3 and TRBJ1-1; 7 bases line up with TRBD1. The germline V gene has CDR1 MNHEY and CDR2 SVGEGT. V shed 5 bases and J 0 bases; nucleotides not matched to a gene: 6. There are 15 residues in the CDR3. The CDR3 DNA reads TGTGCCAGCAGTCACCGCGACAGGGTGAACACTGAAGCTTTCTTT. This codes for CASSHRDRVNTEAFF.

The V gene is TRBV5-1, the J gene TRBJ2-7; maybe TRBD1 (5 bases). In germline, CDR1 is SGHRS, CDR2 YFSETQ. The CDR3 length is 14 residues. The V end lost 4 bases, the J end lost 0 bases, and 11 bases lay between the germline ends. The CDR3 region is CASSAAQASYEQYF. In DNA form, the CDR3 reads TGCGCCAGCAGCGCGGCACAGGCCTCCTACGAGCAGTACTTC.

Only one count was recorded for this clone. The V call is TRBV5-1, the J call TRBJ1-3; 12 positions agree with TRBD1. The trim removed 4 bases at V and 3 bases at J, leaving 2 bases unmatched. Germline V CDR1 and CDR2: SGHRS, YFSETQ. The CDR3 contains 15 residues. CDR3 DNA sequence: TGCGCCAGCAGCCGGGACAGGGGGCTTGGAAACACCATATATTTT. Translated, it gives CASSRDRGLGNTIYF.

The gene calls are TRBV11-2 and TRBJ1-1; 7 bases are shared with TRBD1. The CDR3 covers 13 residues. Germline V gene data show CDR1 as SGHAT and CDR2 as FQNNGV. V shed 5 bases and J 5 bases; nucleotides not matched to a gene: 5. The CDR3 nucleotides read TGTGCCAGCAGCCGACAGGGTGGGACTGAAGCTTTCTTT. It codes for CASSRQGGTEAFF.

The rearrangement joins TRBV10-3 to TRBJ1-2, with 9 bases identical to TRBD1. CDR1 and CDR2 (germline): ENHRY, SYGVKD. With 5 bases clipped from V and 7 bases from J, the junction kept 8 bases outside the gene matches. The CDR3 totals 14 residues. The CDR3 reads CAISLEQGAGGYTF. The CDR3, as DNA: TGTGCCATCAGTCTTGAACAGGGGGCGGGTGGCTACACCTTC.

The chain combines TRBV13 with TRBJ1-1; TRBD1 might be the D (5 bases). The CDR3 totals 15 residues. Germline V gives CDR1 PRHDT, CDR2 FYEKMQ (reference sequence). V shed 7 bases and J shed 1 base, with 16 bases lying between them. The CDR3 spells CASNPTGGWNTEAFF. CDR3 coding DNA: TGTGCCAGCAACCCTACGGGGGGGTGGAACACTGAAGCTTTCTTT.

This CDR3 reads CASNRQGWNTGELFF. The CDR3 DNA follows: TGTGCCAGCAACCGACAGGGATGGAACACCGGGGAGCTGTTTTTT. V gene TRBV28 combines with J gene TRBJ2-2, with 7 bases matching TRBD1. V lost 7 bases to trimming and J lost 1 base; unmatched junction nucleotides: 6. Germline values: CDR1 MDHEN, CDR2 SYDVKM. The CDR3 loop spans 15 amino acids.

In its sample, this clone was seen a few times. J is TRBJ1-6 and V is TRBV28; D is ambiguous. With 6 bases removed from V and 0 bases from J, the gap between germline ends came to 15 bases. The CDR3 runs to 17 residues. CDR1 and CDR2 from the germline V gene are MDHEN and SYDVKM. The CDR3 here is CASRTAAGSSYNSPLHF. Written as DNA, the CDR3 is TGTGCCAGCAGAACGGCGGCGGGGAGCTCCTATAATTCACCCCTCCACTTT.

This chain links TRBV5-1 with TRBJ1-4, with D perhaps matching TRBD1 (5 bases). CDR1 and CDR2 from the germline V gene are SGHRS and YFSETQ. The CDR3 spans 16 residues. V was pared by 2 bases and J by 8 bases, with 19 bases between. The CDR3 DNA follows: TGCGCCAGCAGCTTTTTTGGGGCGGGGACTGAAGAAAAACTGTTTTTT. This codes for CASSFFGAGTEEKLFF.

This clone appeared once. This chain joins TRBV6-5 and TRBJ2-2, with 9 bases lining up with TRBD1. The germline V gene encodes CDR1 MNHEY and CDR2 SVGAGI. The CDR3 totals 15 residues. With 6 bases clipped from V and 9 bases from J, the junction kept 11 bases outside the gene matches. CDR3 coding DNA: TGTGCCAGCAGCGCCGGGACAGGGTCTATGAGGGAGCTGTTTTTT. It encodes CASSAGTGSMRELFF.

The CDR3 DNA is TGTGCCAGCAGAAGAGACTCGGGTGAGCAGTTCTTC. Its translation is CASRRDSGEQFF. V and J are TRBV12-3 or TRBV12-4 and TRBJ2-1; D is undetermined. CDR3 length: 12 residues. V was shortened by 6 bases and J by 9 bases, with 12 bases between the two germline ends.